Below are 12 T cell receptor beta chains sequenced from a single sample in a study of liver allograft versus peripheral blood T cells. Study background: Transplanted-liver and recipient peripheral blood T cell receptor repertoires were compared.

TCRdb passed the reads through MiXCR, listing each CDR3 protein once. The sample gives 3,400 or so distinct CDR3 sequences, 14% to 15% of which show up once; 3% to 3.5% is in the top ten. The receptors were sampled from a human patient who had a liver transplant. Some T cells could come from the graft donor.

This clonotype came up many times. CDR3 DNA: TGCAGTGCTTTCAGGACTAGCGGGGGGACTTCGAACACCGGGGAGCTGTTTTTT. Its translation is CSAFRTSGGTSNTGELFF. The chain combines TRBV20-1 with TRBJ2-2, with 14 positions matching TRBD2. Trimming took 5 bases from V and 0 from J; bases not matched to a gene: 8. This CDR3 is 18 amino acids long. Germline V gene lookup returns CDR1 DFQATT and CDR2 SNEGSKA (reference sequence).

The J gene is TRBJ1-1, the V gene TRBV3-1; 10 bases agree with TRBD1. Looked up from germline, CDR1 is LGHDT and CDR2 is YNNKEL (reference sequence). J was trimmed by 10 bases and V by 4 bases; bases with no gene match: 9. The CDR3 loop spans 14 amino acids. The CDR3 DNA reads as TGTGCCAGCAGCCCCACCGACAGGGGGCGCCGAGCTTTCTTT. Translated, it gives CASSPTDRGRRAFF.

As concerns this clonotype: This likely stems from a read error, as it lies one base from a far larger clone. The rearrangement uses TRBV6-1 and TRBJ1-2, with D possibly TRBD1 on 6 matching bases. The V gene's germline CDR1 is MNHNS and CDR2 SASEGT. The CDR3 consists of 13 residues. The CDR3 nucleotides are TGTGCCGGCAGTTATGACAGGAACTATGGCTACACCTTC. The encoded protein is CAGSYDRNYGYTF.

This clonotype was recorded at least ten times. The V and J genes are TRBV12-3 or TRBV12-4 and TRBJ1-2; a weak D match, TRBD1 (5 bases). The CDR3 sequence is 13 residues long. V dropped 3 bases and J dropped 4 bases, with 9 bases sitting between them. CDR3 nucleotides: TGTGCCAGCAGTTTGCAGGGACCCTATGGCTACACCTTC. As protein: CASSLQGPYGYTF.

The chain carries TRBV6-1 and TRBJ1-4; 10 positions agree with TRBD1. Looked up from germline, CDR1 is MNHNS and CDR2 is SASEGT. This CDR3 spans 15 amino acids. Trimming took 7 bases from V and 6 from J; bases not matched to a gene: 8. The CDR3 coding sequence is TGTGCCAGCAAGGGAGCGGGGACAGGGGATGAAAAACTGTTTTTT. Translating it yields CASKGAGTGDEKLFF.

This clonotype is termed medium-sized (0.01 to 0.1%). The rearrangement joins TRBV27 to TRBJ1-1; 8 nucleotides agree with TRBD1. Germline CDR1 MNHEY, CDR2 SMNVEV (reference sequence). V was pared by 5 bases and J by 6 bases, with 11 bases of the junction left unmatched. This CDR3 has 15 residues. Here the CDR3 reads CASSILTGGTAEAFF. The DNA for the CDR3 is TGTGCCAGCAGTATCCTAACAGGGGGGACCGCTGAAGCTTTCTTT.

This clonotype counts as medium-sized (0.01 to 0.1%). The chain uses TRBV19 and TRBJ2-6, with a possible D match to TRBD2 (5 bases). The V gene's germline CDR1 is LNHDA and CDR2 SQIVND (reference sequence). Trimming left V 1 base short and J 0 bases short, with 13 bases between. The CDR3 is 18 residues long. CDR3 amino acids: CASSIARGWGSGANVLTF. DNA for the CDR3: TGTGCCAGTAGTATAGCTCGCGGGTGGGGCTCTGGGGCCAACGTCCTGACTTTC.

By frequency in the sample, this clonotype is medium-sized (0.01 to 0.1%). The V call is TRBV19, the J call TRBJ2-3, with TRBD1 identical over 9 bases. The junction had 7 bases not matched to a gene; V was cut back by 6 bases and J by 3 bases. CDR1 is LNHDA and CDR2 is SQIVND in the germline V gene (reference sequence). CDR3 length equals 15 residues. The chain's CDR3 is CASRPQGAFTDTQYF. The CDR3 DNA reads as TGTGCCAGTAGGCCACAGGGGGCCTTTACAGATACGCAGTATTTT.

By proportion, this clonotype is large. V gene TRBV6-1 combines with J gene TRBJ1-2; D is uncertain. This CDR3 has 14 amino acids. Germline-derived CDR1 and CDR2 are MNHNS and SASEGT. V dropped 4 bases and J dropped 0 bases, with 9 bases sitting between them. For the CDR3, the DNA is TGTGCCAGCAGTGTGGCGAATGCTAACTATGGCTACACCTTC. As protein: CASSVANANYGYTF.

This clonotype is labeled as medium-sized. V usage is TRBV5-6 and J usage is TRBJ1-4; 8 bases are shared with TRBD1. The CDR3 length is 17 residues. Germline V gene sequence: CDR1 SGHDT, CDR2 YYEEEE. Unmatched junction bases numbered 6, after V lost 2 bases and J lost 0 bases. The CDR3 loop reads CASSFGTGYSTNEKLFF. The CDR3 region has the DNA TGTGCCAGCAGCTTCGGGACAGGATATTCAACTAATGAAAAACTGTTTTTT.

This clonotype came up a few times. V usage is TRBV20-1 and J usage is TRBJ1-5, with D possibly matching TRBD1 (5 bases). Germline V gives CDR1 DFQATT, CDR2 SNEGSKA (reference sequence). V was cut by 7 bases and J by 3 bases, with 13 bases left in between. The CDR3 is 13 residues long. The CDR3 DNA reads TGCAGTGGAACAGGAGAAGACAATCAGCCCCAGCATTTT. Its translation: CSGTGEDNQPQHF.

This clonotype was counted many times. V is TRBV12-3 or TRBV12-4 and J is TRBJ2-1, with 9 bases fitting TRBD2. The V gene end was trimmed by 7 bases and the J gene end by 8 bases; junction bases not matched to a gene: 12. There are 15 residues in the CDR3. The DNA of the CDR3 is TGTGCCAGCACCACTGGGCTAGCGGGAATCGATGAGCAGTTCTTC. Amino acid sequence: CASTTGLAGIDEQFF.